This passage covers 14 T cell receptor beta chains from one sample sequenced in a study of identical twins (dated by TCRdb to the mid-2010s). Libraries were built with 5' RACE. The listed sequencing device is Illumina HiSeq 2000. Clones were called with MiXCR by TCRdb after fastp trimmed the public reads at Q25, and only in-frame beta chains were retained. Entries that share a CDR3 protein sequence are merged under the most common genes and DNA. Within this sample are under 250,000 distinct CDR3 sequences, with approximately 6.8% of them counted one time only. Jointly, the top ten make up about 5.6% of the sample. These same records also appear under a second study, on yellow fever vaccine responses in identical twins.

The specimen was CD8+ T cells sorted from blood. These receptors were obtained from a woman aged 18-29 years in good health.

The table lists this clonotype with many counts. CDR3 sequence reads: CASSQPVTGNTIYF. DNA for the CDR3: TGCGCCAGCAGCCAACCGGTAACTGGAAACACCATATATTTT. The chain carries TRBV4-1 and TRBJ1-3; no clear D. V dropped 2 bases and J dropped 2 bases, with 7 bases sitting between them. The CDR3 is 14 residues long. Germline V gives CDR1 MGHRA, CDR2 YSYEKL.

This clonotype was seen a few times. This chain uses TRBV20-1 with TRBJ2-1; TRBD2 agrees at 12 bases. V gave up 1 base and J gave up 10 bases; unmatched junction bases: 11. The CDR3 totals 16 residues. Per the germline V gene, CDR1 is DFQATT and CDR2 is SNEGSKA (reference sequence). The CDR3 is CSARVNSSGRAWEQFF. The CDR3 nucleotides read TGCAGTGCTAGAGTGAATTCTAGCGGGAGGGCCTGGGAGCAGTTCTTC.

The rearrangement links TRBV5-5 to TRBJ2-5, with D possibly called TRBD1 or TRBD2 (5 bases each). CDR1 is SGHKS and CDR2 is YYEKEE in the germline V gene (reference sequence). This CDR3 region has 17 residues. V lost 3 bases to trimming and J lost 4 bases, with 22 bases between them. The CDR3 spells CASSSLSGTQGVETQYF. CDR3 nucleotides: TGTGCCAGCAGCTCCCTATCCGGCACCCAGGGAGTAGAGACCCAGTACTTC.

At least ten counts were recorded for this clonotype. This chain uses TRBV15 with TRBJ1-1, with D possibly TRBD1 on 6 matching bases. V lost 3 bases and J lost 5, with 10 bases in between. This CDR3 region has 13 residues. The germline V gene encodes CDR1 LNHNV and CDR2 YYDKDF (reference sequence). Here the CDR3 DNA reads TGTGCCACCAGCAGTGACAGGCTTACTGAAGCTTTCTTT. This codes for CATSSDRLTEAFF.

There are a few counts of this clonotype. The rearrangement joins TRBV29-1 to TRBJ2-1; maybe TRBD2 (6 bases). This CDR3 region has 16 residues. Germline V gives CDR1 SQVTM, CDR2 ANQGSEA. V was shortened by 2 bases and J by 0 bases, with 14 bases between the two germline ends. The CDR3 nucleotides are TGCAGCGTTGAATTTTGGGAGGCATACTCCTACAATGAGCAGTTCTTC. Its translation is CSVEFWEAYSYNEQFF.

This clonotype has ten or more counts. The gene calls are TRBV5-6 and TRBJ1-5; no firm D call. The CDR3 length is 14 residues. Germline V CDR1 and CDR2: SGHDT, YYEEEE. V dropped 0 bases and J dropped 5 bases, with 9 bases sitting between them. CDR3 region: CASSLAGRYQPQHF. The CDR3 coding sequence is TGTGCCAGCAGCTTGGCCGGACGTTATCAGCCCCAGCATTTT. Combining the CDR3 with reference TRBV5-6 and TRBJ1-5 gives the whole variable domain DAGVTQSPTHLIKTRGQQVTLRCSPKSGHDTVSWYQQALGQGPQFIFQYYEEEERQRGNFPDRFSGHQFPNYSSELNVNALLLGDSALYLCASSLAGRYQPQHFGDGTRLSIL.

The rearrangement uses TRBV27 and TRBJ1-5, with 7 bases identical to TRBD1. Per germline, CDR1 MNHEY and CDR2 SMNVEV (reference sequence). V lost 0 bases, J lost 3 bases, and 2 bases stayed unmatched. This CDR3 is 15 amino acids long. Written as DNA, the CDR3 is TGTGCCAGCAGTTTATCGGGGACAGACAATCAGCCCCAGCATTTT. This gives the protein CASSLSGTDNQPQHF.

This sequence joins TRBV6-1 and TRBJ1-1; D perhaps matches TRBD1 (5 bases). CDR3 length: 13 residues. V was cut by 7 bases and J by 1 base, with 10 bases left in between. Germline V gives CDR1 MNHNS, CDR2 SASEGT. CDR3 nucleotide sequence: TGTGCCAGCACCTCAGGGCCGAACACTGAAGCTTTCTTT. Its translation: CASTSGPNTEAFF.

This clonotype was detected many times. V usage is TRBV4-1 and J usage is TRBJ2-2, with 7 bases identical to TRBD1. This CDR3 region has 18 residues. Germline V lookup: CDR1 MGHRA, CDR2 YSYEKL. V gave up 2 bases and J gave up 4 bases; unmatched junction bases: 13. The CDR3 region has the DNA TGCGCCAGCAGCCAAATAAAAGGACAGGAAGTTTCCACCGGGGAGCTGTTTTTT. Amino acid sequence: CASSQIKGQEVSTGELFF.

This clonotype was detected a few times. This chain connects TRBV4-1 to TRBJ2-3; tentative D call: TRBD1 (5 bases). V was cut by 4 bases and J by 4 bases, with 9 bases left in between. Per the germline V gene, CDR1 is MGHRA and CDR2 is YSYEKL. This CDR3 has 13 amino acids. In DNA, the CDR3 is TGCGCCAGCAGCCCCGACAGTTCAGATACGCAGTATTTT. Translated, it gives CASSPDSSDTQYF.

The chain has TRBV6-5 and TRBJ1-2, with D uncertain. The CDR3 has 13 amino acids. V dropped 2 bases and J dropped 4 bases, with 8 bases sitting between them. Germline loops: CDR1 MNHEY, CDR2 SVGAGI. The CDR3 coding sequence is TGTGCCAGCAGTTACGGGAAACTCTATGGCTACACCTTC. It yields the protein CASSYGKLYGYTF.

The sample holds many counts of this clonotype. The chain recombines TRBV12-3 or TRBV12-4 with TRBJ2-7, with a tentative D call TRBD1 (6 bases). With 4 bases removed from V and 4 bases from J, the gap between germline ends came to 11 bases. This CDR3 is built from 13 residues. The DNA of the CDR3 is TGTGCCAGCAGTTGGGACATGGGTTACGAGCAGTACTTC. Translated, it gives CASSWDMGYEQYF.

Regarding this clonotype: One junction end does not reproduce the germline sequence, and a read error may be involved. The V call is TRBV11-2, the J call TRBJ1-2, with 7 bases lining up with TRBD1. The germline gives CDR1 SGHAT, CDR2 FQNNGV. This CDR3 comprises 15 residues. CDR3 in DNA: TGTGCCAGCAGCCTGGGGACAGTCATGAACTATGGCTTCACCTTC. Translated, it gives CASSLGTVMNYGFTF.

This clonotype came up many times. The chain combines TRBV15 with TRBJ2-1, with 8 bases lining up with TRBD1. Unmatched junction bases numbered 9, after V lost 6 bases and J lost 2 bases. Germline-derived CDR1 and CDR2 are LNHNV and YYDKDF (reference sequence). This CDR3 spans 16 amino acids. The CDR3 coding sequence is TGTGCCACCAGGACAAACAGGGGGACAGCCTACAATGAGCAGTTCTTC. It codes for CATRTNRGTAYNEQFF. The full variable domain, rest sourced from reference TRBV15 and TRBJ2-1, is DAMVIQNPRYQVTQFGKPVTLSCSQTLNHNVMYWYQQKSSQAPKLLFHYYDKDFNNEADTPDNFQSRRPNTSFCFLDIRSPGLGDTAMYLCATRTNRGTAYNEQFFGPGTRLTVL.